The next 6 T cell receptor beta chains were all read from a single sample in a study of T-cell reconstitution after alpha-beta-depleted transplantation in children. Unique molecular identifiers tagged the TCRbeta library. TCRdb reprocessed the PCR reads via MiXCR and lists one record per CDR3 protein. The sample consists of almost 400,000 distinct CDR3 sequences, roughly 20% of them appearing once. The specimen comprised PBMCs from the stem cell graft donor, sampled from the stem cell graft. These receptors originate from a human donor who donated a stem cell graft to a child with acute myeloid leukemia.

V is TRBV7-2 and J is TRBJ1-3; D gene unclear. Looked up from germline, CDR1 is SGHTA and CDR2 is FQGNSA. V shed 3 bases and J shed 0 bases, with 9 bases lying between them. This CDR3 is built from 15 residues. CDR3 sequence reads: CASSFSRSSGNTIYF. DNA for the CDR3: TGTGCCAGCAGCTTCTCTCGGAGCTCTGGAAACACCATATATTTT.

This clonotype showed up just a few times. V and J are TRBV11-2 and TRBJ2-3, with 7 bases aligning to TRBD1. The CDR3 runs to 19 residues. V was pared by 5 bases and J by 5 bases, with 22 bases of the junction left unmatched. Germline loops: CDR1 SGHAT, CDR2 FQNNGV. This CDR3 is CASSPLSFGAGGPGDTQYF. Written as DNA, the CDR3 is TGTGCCAGCAGCCCCCTATCCTTCGGAGCAGGGGGTCCCGGAGATACGCAGTATTTT.

The rearrangement uses TRBV7-2 and TRBJ2-4, with D perhaps assigned TRBD1 or TRBD2 (6 bases each). The ends were cut back, 4 bases at V and 8 bases at J, with 15 bases in the middle. The CDR3 length is 14 residues. Germline-derived CDR1 and CDR2 are SGHTA and FQGNSA. CDR3 region: CASSSQGRRDIQYF. The CDR3 bases are TGTGCCAGCAGCTCTCAGGGGAGGAGGGACATTCAGTACTTC.

In this sample, this clonotype turned up a few times. This sequence joins TRBV27 and TRBJ1-1; TRBD1 might be the D (6 bases). Looked up from germline, CDR1 is MNHEY and CDR2 is SMNVEV (reference sequence). The CDR3 runs 14 residues. V was pared by 5 bases and J by 1 base, with 11 bases between. The CDR3 spells CASSVQGRNTEAFF. As DNA, the CDR3 is TGTGCCAGCAGTGTACAGGGAAGGAACACTGAAGCTTTCTTT.

This clonotype was seen repeatedly, ten times or more. DNA of the CDR3: TGCAGCGTTGAAGATCGACGGGAGTCCTACAATGAGCAGTTCTTC. It encodes CSVEDRRESYNEQFF. V and J are TRBV29-1 and TRBJ2-1, with a tentative D call TRBD2 (6 bases). V was clipped by 0 bases and J by 1 base, with 10 bases between them. In germline, CDR1 is SQVTM, CDR2 ANQGSEA. This CDR3 spans 15 amino acids.

This clonotype was detected a few times. The rearrangement links TRBV29-1 to TRBJ1-3, with D possibly TRBD1 on 6 matching bases. The germline V and J ends were trimmed by 7 bases and 0 bases, with 10 bases remaining between them. From germline, CDR1 is SQVTM and CDR2 ANQGSEA. CDR3 length equals 13 residues. CDR3 nucleotide sequence: TGCAGCGCCGGGACAACCTCTGGAAACACCATATATTTT. Its translation is CSAGTTSGNTIYF. Full variable domain (missing parts from reference TRBV29-1 and TRBJ1-3): SAVISQKPSRDICQRGTSLTIQCQVDSQVTMMFWYRQQPGQSLTLIATANQGSEATYESGFVIDKFPISRPNLTFSTLTVSNMSPEDSSIYLCSAGTTSGNTIYFGEGSWLTVV.